These 20 T cell receptor beta chains were all obtained from the same sample, sequenced in a study of blood T cell repertoires in COVID-19. Method: immunoSEQ multiplex PCR; TCRdb's copy keeps in-frame clones and lacks some. The sample comprises 20,000 to 30,000 clones, 86% of which are singletons, and about a fifth rests with the top ten. Source material: peripheral blood. Receptors originate from a woman of 80 years or more with acute or convalescent COVID-19.

The rearrangement links TRBV6-5 to TRBJ1-1, with TRBD1 identical over 8 bases. The CDR3 is 14 amino acids. V dropped 2 bases and J dropped 5; count of bases not matched to a gene: 4. From germline, CDR1 is MNHEY and CDR2 SVGAGI. Here the CDR3 reads CASSYQGAGTEAFF. As DNA, the CDR3 is TGTGCCAGCAGTTACCAGGGGGCAGGGACTGAAGCTTTCTTT.

The chain couples TRBV5-4 to TRBJ1-2; D not certain. Trimming removed 4 bases at V and 8 bases at J, with 18 bases between. Germline CDR1 and CDR2: SGHNT and YYREEE (reference sequence). The CDR3 totals 14 residues. For the CDR3, the DNA is TGTGCCAGCAGCAATCGAGACATCTTTTACGGCTACACCTTC. Translated: CASSNRDIFYGYTF.

The genes are TRBV18 and TRBJ2-5; perhaps TRBD1 as D (6 bases). Trimming took 5 bases from V and 1 from J, leaving 14 bases between them. The CDR3 has 15 residues. CDR1 KGHSH and CDR2 LQKENI come from the germline V gene. CDR3 sequence: CASSDGQGLQETQYF. The DNA of the CDR3 is TGTGCCAGCTCAGATGGGCAGGGGCTCCAAGAGACCCAGTACTTC.

There are a few counts of this clone. This sequence joins TRBV6-5 and TRBJ2-2, with TRBD2 matching 14 bases. V shed 6 bases and J 5 bases; nucleotides not matched to a gene: 2. This CDR3 is built from 15 residues. Germline lookup yields CDR1 MNHEY and CDR2 SVGAGI. Here the CDR3 DNA reads TGTGCCAGCAGGCGACTAGCGGGAGGGACCGGGGAGCTGTTTTTT. This codes for CASRRLAGGTGELFF.

V gene TRBV4-3 combines with J gene TRBJ2-7; TRBD2 matches 8 bases. CDR1 and CDR2 from the germline V gene are LGHNA and YSLEER. The CDR3 runs 15 residues. V lost 6 bases to trimming and J lost 3 bases; unmatched junction nucleotides: 10. The CDR3 DNA reads as TGCGCCAGCAGTAGTGGACTAGCTTCCTTCTACGAGCAGTACTTC. This gives the protein CASSSGLASFYEQYF.

The chain couples TRBV7-6 to TRBJ2-7, with 8 positions matching TRBD1. This CDR3 comprises 15 residues. Germline loops: CDR1 SGHVS, CDR2 FNYEAQ. Losses at the gene ends were 5 bases for V and 1 base for J; bases not matched to a gene: 7. The CDR3 region is CASSQQGGGSYEQYF. For the CDR3, the DNA is TGTGCCAGCAGCCAACAGGGGGGAGGTTCCTACGAGCAGTACTTC.

The V and J genes are TRBV6-5 and TRBJ1-1; 7 bases are shared with TRBD1. This CDR3 comprises 14 residues. CDR1 MNHEY and CDR2 SVGAGI come from the germline V gene. With V trimmed by 5 bases and J by 5 bases, 8 bases remained unmatched. CDR3 nucleotide sequence: TGTGCCAGCAGTCCAGGGGGAGTGGCGACTGAAGCTTTCTTT. Translating gives CASSPGGVATEAFF.

The rearrangement joins TRBV7-2 to TRBJ2-7, with D uncertain. The CDR3 loop spans 14 amino acids. Per the germline V gene, CDR1 is SGHTA and CDR2 is FQGNSA. Trimming cost V 8 bases and J 3 bases, with 17 bases left between them. The CDR3 here is CASGYIGSFYEQYF. The CDR3 nucleotides read TGTGCCAGCGGGTATATCGGGTCCTTCTACGAGCAGTACTTC.

The CDR3 loop reads CASSLGLAGSTDTQYF. The CDR3 DNA sequence: TGCGCCAGCAGCTTAGGACTAGCGGGGAGCACAGATACGCAGTATTTT. The chain couples TRBV5-1 to TRBJ2-3, with 12 bases identical to TRBD2. This CDR3 spans 16 amino acids. Germline assignment: CDR1 SGHRS and CDR2 YFSETQ. The V and J ends lost 2 bases and 0 bases, in that order; junction bases with no gene match: 1.

This chain joins TRBV9 and TRBJ1-3; TRBD1 might be the D (5 bases). Germline V gene data show CDR1 as SGDLS and CDR2 as YYNGEE. The CDR3 length is 14 residues. The V end was cut by 0 bases, the J end by 7 bases, with 11 bases between. The CDR3 DNA reads as TGTGCCAGCAGCGTAGCGGGACTCTCTAACACCATATATTTT. This gives the protein CASSVAGLSNTIYF.

The V gene is TRBV28, the J gene TRBJ1-1; D is perhaps TRBD1 (5 bases). CDR1 MDHEN and CDR2 SYDVKM come from the germline V gene. The CDR3 has 13 residues. The germline V and J ends were trimmed by 8 bases and 1 base, with 11 bases remaining between them. CDR3 amino acids: CASVLGGNTEAFF. As DNA, the CDR3 is TGTGCCAGCGTCCTGGGGGGGAACACTGAAGCTTTCTTT.

The chain employs TRBV5-1 and TRBJ2-2; D might be TRBD2 (6 bases). This CDR3 is built from 15 residues. Trimming shortened V by 5 bases and J by 1 base, and 12 bases separated the two germline ends. The V gene's germline CDR1 is SGHRS and CDR2 YFSETQ. The CDR3 here is CASRTGLLNTGELFF. CDR3 DNA sequence: TGCGCCAGCAGAACGGGACTCCTGAACACCGGGGAGCTGTTTTTT.

The rearrangement uses TRBV2 and TRBJ1-5; D is unclear. Germline V gives CDR1 SNHLY, CDR2 FYNNEI. There are 14 residues in the CDR3. Trimming took 5 bases from V and 6 from J, leaving 14 bases between them. CDR3 DNA: TGTGCCAGCAGTAGTGACACCCACAGTCAGCCCCAGCATTTT. Translated: CASSSDTHSQPQHF. The full variable domain, in which reference TRBV2 and TRBJ1-5 provide the parts outside the CDR3, is EPEVTQTPSHQVTQMGQEVILRCVPISNHLYFYWYRQILGQKVEFLVSFYNNEISEKSEIFDDQFSVERPDGSNFTLKIRSTKLEDSAMYFCASSSDTHSQPQHFGDGTRLSIL.

The chain joins TRBV2 to TRBJ2-1, with D possibly being TRBD2 (6 bases). The CDR3 loop spans 15 amino acids. V was pared by 2 bases and J by 8 bases, with 16 bases between. The germline V gene has CDR1 SNHLY and CDR2 FYNNEI. CDR3: CASSELGLALHEQFF. Written as DNA, the CDR3 is TGTGCCAGCAGTGAATTGGGACTGGCTCTCCATGAGCAGTTCTTC.

The V and J genes are TRBV30 and TRBJ1-1; tentative D call: TRBD1 (6 bases). Trimming removed 3 bases at V and 1 base at J, with 18 bases between. The CDR3 has 16 amino acids. Germline CDR1 GTSNPN, CDR2 SVGIG (reference sequence). The CDR3: CAWSPQYRERNTEAFF. In DNA form, the CDR3 reads TGTGCCTGGAGCCCCCAATACAGGGAGAGGAACACTGAAGCTTTCTTT. Full variable domain (remainder filled in from reference TRBV30 and TRBJ1-1): SQTIHQWPATLVQPVGSPLSLECTVEGTSNPNLYWYRQAAGRGLQLLFYSVGIGQISSEVPQNLSASRPQDRQFILSSKKLLLSDSGFYLCAWSPQYRERNTEAFFGQGTRLTVV.

The chain recombines TRBV3-1 (or the pseudogene TRBV3-2) with TRBJ2-5; D perhaps matches TRBD1 (5 bases). Looked up from germline, CDR1 is LGHDT and CDR2 is YNNKEL (reference sequence). Trimming took 4 bases from V and 4 from J, leaving 22 bases between them. The CDR3 totals 17 residues. The CDR3 protein is CASSLGPRVPLGETQYF. The CDR3 nucleotides are TGTGCCAGCAGCCTCGGCCCCAGGGTCCCCTTAGGAGAGACCCAGTACTTC.

This clone was seen once. The CDR3 loop is CASTRGTVNTEAFF. CDR3 nucleotides: TGTGCCAGCACCCGGGGGACGGTGAACACTGAAGCTTTCTTT. This rearrangement joins TRBV3-1 (or the pseudogene TRBV3-2) to TRBJ1-1; possible D gene TRBD1, 5 bases. The CDR3 runs 14 residues. Germline CDR1 is LGHDT and CDR2 is YNNKEL (reference sequence). Trimming took off 7 bases at V and 0 bases at J, with 12 bases between the two ends.

The V and J genes are TRBV18 and TRBJ2-7, with 7 bases that match TRBD2. CDR1 is KGHSH and CDR2 is LQKENI in the germline V gene. Germline trimming cut 4 bases from V and 12 bases from J; bases unmatched to any gene: 6. CDR3 length: 11 residues. The CDR3 loop reads CASSRGEGSYF. The CDR3 nucleotides are TGTGCCAGCTCACGTGGGGAGGGCTCGTACTTC.

This chain uses TRBV6-4 with TRBJ1-1; D is possibly TRBD1 (5 bases). Between the trimmed V and J ends, which lost 4 bases and 4 bases, there was a span of 10 bases. The CDR3 length is 13 residues. Germline CDR1 MRHNA, CDR2 SNTAGT. In nucleotides, the CDR3 is TGTGCCAGCAGTGTGCAGGGAGGCACTGAAGCTTTCTTT. Its translation: CASSVQGGTEAFF.

The chain links TRBV3-1 (or the pseudogene TRBV3-2) to TRBJ1-1; TRBD1 might be the D (6 bases). Trimming took off 3 bases at V and 3 bases at J, with 11 bases between the two ends. The V gene's germline CDR1 is LGHDT and CDR2 YNNKEL (reference sequence). The CDR3 sequence is 14 residues long. Written as DNA, the CDR3 is TGTGCCAGCAGCCAGATAGGGGGGGACACTGAAGCTTTCTTT. It is translated as CASSQIGGDTEAFF.